This passage covers 19 T cell receptor beta chains from one sample sequenced in a study of blood T cell repertoires in COVID-19. Repertoires were generated with immunoSEQ multiplex PCR, while TCRdb's copy carries only in-frame clones and drops some. This sample carries 130,000 to 150,000 clones, about 80% of them seen once, and the ten largest clones take 4.5% to 5.5%. Sequencing used peripheral blood. These TCRs come from a human donor in a cohort sampled during active COVID-19.

This chain uses TRBV2 with TRBJ2-1; 10 nucleotides line up with TRBD2. Losses at the gene ends were 5 bases for V and 0 bases for J; bases not matched to a gene: 4. Per germline, CDR1 SNHLY and CDR2 FYNNEI. The CDR3 runs to 16 residues. The CDR3 loop is CASSLAGVASYNEQFF. The DNA of the CDR3 is TGTGCCAGCAGTCTAGCGGGAGTCGCCTCCTACAATGAGCAGTTCTTC.

The V call is TRBV2, the J call TRBJ2-2; tentatively, D is TRBD1 (7 bases). Germline CDR1 is SNHLY and CDR2 is FYNNEI. Between the trimmed V and J ends, which lost 8 bases and 5 bases, there was a span of 15 bases. CDR3 size: 14 residues. In DNA, the CDR3 is TGTGCCAGCCTCCAGGGGGGCAGAACCGGGGAGCTGTTTTTT. As protein: CASLQGGRTGELFF.

V is TRBV28 and J is TRBJ2-7, with D possibly TRBD2 on 6 matching bases. Germline CDR1 reads MDHEN; CDR2 reads SYDVKM. The CDR3 is made up of 16 amino acids. V was pared by 6 bases and J by 4 bases, with 22 bases between. The CDR3 DNA sequence: TGTGCCAGCAGGGGTATCGGGAGTTCGTCACCTTACGAGCAGTACTTC. As protein: CASRGIGSSSPYEQYF.

The chain joins TRBV18 to TRBJ1-2, with a tentative D call TRBD1 (6 bases). This CDR3 comprises 14 residues. Trimming took off 5 bases at V and 1 base at J, with 11 bases between the two ends. Per germline, CDR1 KGHSH and CDR2 LQKENI. CDR3 DNA sequence: TGTGCCAGCTCATCCCAGGGGAGTAACTATGGCTACACCTTC. This encodes CASSSQGSNYGYTF.

This clone appeared a few times. V usage is TRBV3-1 (or the pseudogene TRBV3-2) and J usage is TRBJ2-1, with 8 positions matching TRBD2. There are 15 residues in the CDR3. The trim removed 4 bases at V and 2 bases at J, leaving 4 bases unmatched. Per germline, CDR1 LGHDT and CDR2 YNNKEL (reference sequence). DNA of the CDR3: TGTGCCAGCAGCCGAGCCGGGGGGGCCTACAATGAGCAGTTCTTC. Translation gives CASSRAGGAYNEQFF.

CDR3 amino acids: CASSLAQRASYNEQFF. CDR3 nucleotides: TGCGCCAGCAGCTTGGCCCAGCGGGCCTCCTACAATGAGCAGTTCTTC. The chain is built from TRBV5-1 and TRBJ2-1; D may be TRBD2 (6 bases). The CDR3 spans 16 residues. The germline V gene encodes CDR1 SGHRS and CDR2 YFSETQ. V dropped 0 bases and J dropped 0 bases, with 10 bases sitting between them.

V gene TRBV5-6 combines with J gene TRBJ2-3; no firm D call. CDR1 SGHDT and CDR2 YYEEEE come from the germline V gene. V lost 0 bases and J 7 bases, leaving 9 bases between the germline ends. This CDR3 has 13 amino acids. CDR3 protein: CASSLVAAHTQYF. CDR3 in DNA: TGTGCCAGCAGCTTGGTGGCCGCCCATACGCAGTATTTT. The complete variable domain, with remaining parts taken from reference TRBV5-6 and TRBJ2-3, reads DAGVTQSPTHLIKTRGQQVTLRCSPKSGHDTVSWYQQALGQGPQFIFQYYEEEERQRGNFPDRFSGHQFPNYSSELNVNALLLGDSALYLCASSLVAAHTQYFGPGTRLTVL.

The sample holds one count of this clone. The chain couples TRBV9 to TRBJ2-3; 12 nucleotides agree with TRBD2. CDR3 length: 17 residues. From germline, CDR1 is SGDLS and CDR2 YYNGEE. V was pared by 3 bases and J by 1 base, with 6 bases of the junction left unmatched. The CDR3 DNA reads TGTGCCAGCAGCGAATCTAGCGGGAGGGGGGGCACAGATACGCAGTATTTT. This translates into CASSESSGRGGTDTQYF. Together with reference TRBV9 and TRBJ2-3, the CDR3 gives the full variable domain: DSGVTQTPKHLITATGQRVTLRCSPRSGDLSVYWYQQSLDQGLQFLIQYYNGEERAKGNILERFSAQQFPDLHSELNLSSLELGDSALYFCASSESSGRGGTDTQYFGPGTRLTVL.

This clone was detected a few times. This chain links TRBV5-1 with TRBJ2-1, with D possibly matching TRBD1 (6 bases). Trimming removed 0 bases from V and 4 bases from J, with 11 bases in between. The germline V gene has CDR1 SGHRS and CDR2 YFSETQ. The CDR3 length is 15 residues. The CDR3: CASSLEGTQYNEQFF. The CDR3 DNA sequence: TGCGCCAGCAGCTTGGAAGGGACACAATACAATGAGCAGTTCTTC.

The chain is built from TRBV7-8 and TRBJ1-2; D not resolved. The CDR3 consists of 14 residues. Germline CDR1 and CDR2: SGHVS and FQNEAQ. The V end lost 2 bases, the J end lost 7 bases, and 14 bases lay between the germline ends. In DNA, the CDR3 is TGTGCCAGCAGCTTAAACAGCCTGGCCGGTGGCTACACCTTC. Translated: CASSLNSLAGGYTF.

This chain uses TRBV5-1 with TRBJ2-1, with D maybe TRBD2 (5 bases). V gave up 1 base and J gave up 1 base, with 6 bases separating them. Germline V gives CDR1 SGHRS, CDR2 YFSETQ. This CDR3 has 14 amino acids. The DNA for the CDR3 is TGCGCCAGCAGCTTGCCGGGGTCCTACAATGAGCAGTTCTTC. As protein: CASSLPGSYNEQFF.

For this clone: This CDR3 is also generated by other DNA sequences in the sample. The chain recombines TRBV7-8 with TRBJ1-1, with D hard to call. Germline assignment: CDR1 SGHVS and CDR2 FQNEAQ. This CDR3 spans 14 amino acids. Trimming shortened V by 1 base and J by 1 base, and 7 bases separated the two germline ends. DNA for the CDR3: TGTGCCAGCAGCTTAGTATCAGGGAACACTGAAGCTTTCTTT. Protein product: CASSLVSGNTEAFF.

The V call is TRBV5-1, the J call TRBJ2-3, with 8 bases lining up with TRBD2. Per the germline V gene, CDR1 is SGHRS and CDR2 is YFSETQ. V lost 0 bases, J lost 2 bases, and 2 bases stayed unmatched. CDR3 length equals 15 residues. The CDR3 loop reads CASSLAGGPTDTQYF. DNA for the CDR3: TGCGCCAGCAGCTTGGCGGGGGGGCCCACAGATACGCAGTATTTT.

CDR3 coding DNA: TGTGCCAGCAGTTCCACACTAGCTAACTATGGCTACACCTTC. It encodes CASSSTLANYGYTF. This rearrangement joins TRBV28 to TRBJ1-2; D remains unclear. V was shortened by 4 bases and J by 0 bases, with 9 bases between the two germline ends. Germline values: CDR1 MDHEN, CDR2 SYDVKM. The CDR3 sequence is 14 residues long.

This clone was recorded a few times. This chain links TRBV7-6 with TRBJ1-3; D perhaps matches TRBD1 (6 bases). The CDR3 spans 17 residues. The germline V gene encodes CDR1 SGHVS and CDR2 FNYEAQ. Between the trimmed V and J ends, which lost 0 bases and 0 bases, there was a span of 12 bases. The CDR3 nucleotides read TGTGCCAGCAGCTTAGCACTGGACAGTTTCTCTGGAAACACCATATATTTT. Translation: CASSLALDSFSGNTIYF.

The chain carries TRBV20-1 and TRBJ2-2; D not certain. V was trimmed by 2 bases and J by 16 bases, leaving 11 bases between them. The CDR3 sequence is 10 residues long. CDR1 is DFQATT and CDR2 is SNEGSKA in the germline V gene (reference sequence). CDR3 residues: CSARPCCAFF. As DNA, the CDR3 is TGCAGTGCTAGACCCTGCTGCGCGTTTTTT.

There are a few counts of this clone. The chain links TRBV6-5 to TRBJ2-2; tentatively, D is TRBD2 (5 bases). Germline loops: CDR1 MNHEY, CDR2 SVGAGI. V dropped 7 bases and J dropped 0 bases, with 9 bases sitting between them. The CDR3 consists of 14 residues. CDR3 bases: TGTGCCAGCATGAGGACTGCGAACACCGGGGAGCTGTTTTTT. Translated: CASMRTANTGELFF.

The chain has TRBV6-5 and TRBJ1-4, with D perhaps matching TRBD1 (5 bases). The CDR3 covers 14 residues. V shed 5 bases and J shed 6 bases, with 13 bases lying between them. Germline CDR1 reads MNHEY; CDR2 reads SVGAGI. CDR3 in amino acids: CASSSSLGDEKLFF. The CDR3 DNA follows: TGTGCCAGCAGTAGTTCTCTAGGGGATGAAAAACTGTTTTTT.

The CDR3, as DNA: TGTGCCAGCAGTGAGGGCCCGGGGAAGAGCTATGGCTACACCTTC. Its protein is CASSEGPGKSYGYTF. The chain couples TRBV5-5 to TRBJ1-2, with D unclear. The CDR3 covers 15 residues. V shed 5 bases and J shed 4 bases, with 18 bases lying between them. CDR1 and CDR2 from the germline V gene are SGHKS and YYEKEE (reference sequence).